This entry describes one T cell receptor (beta chain). Its cognate antigen is unknown. This sample stems from a study of T cell repertoires in cytomegalovirus infection. Study-wide background: As its CMV epitopes, the study selected recently identified HLA-C-restricted and well-studied HLA-B-restricted targets. Evidence of both CMV infection and a matching HLA type came from public TCR beta signatures.

Germline V lookup: CDR1 LGHNA, CDR2 YNFKEQ. The CDR3 covers 15 residues. Unmatched junction bases numbered 6, after V lost 1 base and J lost 3 bases. Regarding the study as a whole: There were HLA-C-restricted CMV-specific TCR beta clonotypes dominating the ex vivo response.

MiXCR, run by TCRdb on the reads, gives a single entry per CDR3 protein. The data hold hundreds of thousands of distinct CDR3 sequences, with around 31% observed a single time. The sequence was collected from a human donor in good health (CMV status not recorded). Some clones in this sample may be carry-over from other donors' samples. The rearrangement uses TRBV4-2 and TRBJ2-7; 7 positions agree with TRBD1. Sequenced here: cultured CD8+ T cells from PBMCs, sampled from culture after CMV antigen stimulation. The CDR3 is CASSQVRDSVYEQYF. DNA for the CDR3: TGTGCCAGCAGCCAAGTCCGGGACAGCGTCTACGAGCAGTACTTC.